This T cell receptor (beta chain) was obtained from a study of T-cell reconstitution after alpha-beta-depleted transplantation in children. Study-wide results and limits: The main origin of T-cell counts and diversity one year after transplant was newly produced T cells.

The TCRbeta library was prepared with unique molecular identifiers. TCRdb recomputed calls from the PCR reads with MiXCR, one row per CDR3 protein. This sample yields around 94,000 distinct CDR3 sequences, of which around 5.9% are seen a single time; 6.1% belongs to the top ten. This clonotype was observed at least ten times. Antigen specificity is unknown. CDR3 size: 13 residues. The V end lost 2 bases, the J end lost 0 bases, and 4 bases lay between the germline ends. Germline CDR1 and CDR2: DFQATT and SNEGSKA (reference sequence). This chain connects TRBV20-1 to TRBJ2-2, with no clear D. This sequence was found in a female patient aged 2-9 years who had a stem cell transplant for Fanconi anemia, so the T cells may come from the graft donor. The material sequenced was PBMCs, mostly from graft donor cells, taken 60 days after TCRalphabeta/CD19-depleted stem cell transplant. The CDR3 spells CSARPSNTGELFF. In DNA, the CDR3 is TGCAGTGCTAGACCTTCGAACACCGGGGAGCTGTTTTTT.